The clone carrying this TCR beta chain was seen a single time. Antigen: not known. The sample has other DNA sequences that encode this CDR3 too. These data belong to a study of cytomegalovirus exposure and HLA in healthy donors. Study results and limitations: A list of 150 to 200 TCR beta chains associated with cytomegalovirus was given.

Sequenced by immunoSEQ multiplex PCR; TCRdb stores in-frame clones only, minus some. The sample lists roughly 250,000 clones; nearly 90% were seen once. The sequencing sample was made of PBMCs. The receptor was derived from a woman under 30 in good health and CMV-seronegative.

This chain's CDR3 is CASSRSGGPYNEQFF. CDR3 bases: TGTGCCAGCAGTCGTAGCGGGGGGCCCTACAATGAGCAGTTCTTC. The chain combines TRBV6-5 with TRBJ2-1; 10 nucleotides align to TRBD2. This CDR3 is 15 amino acids long. V trimming: 5 bases; J trimming: 2 bases; junction bases outside the gene matches: 3. Per the germline V gene, CDR1 is MNHEY and CDR2 is SVGAGI.